The 19 T cell receptor beta chains reported below all come from one sample, sequenced in a study of T-cell reconstitution after alpha-beta-depleted transplantation in children. It was with unique molecular identifiers that the TCRbeta library was prepared. TCRdb reanalysed the PCR reads using MiXCR and keeps one entry per CDR3 protein. The sample consists of around 130,000 distinct CDR3 sequences, roughly 10% of them appearing once. The specimen was PBMCs, mostly from graft donor cells, collected 180 days after TCRalphabeta/CD19-depleted stem cell transplant. The source is a girl less than two years old who had a stem cell transplant for combined immunodeficiency, so the T cells may come from the graft donor.

This chain connects TRBV20-1 to TRBJ2-1; 8 nucleotides line up with TRBD1. Trimming at V came to 0 bases and at J to 3 bases, leaving 7 bases not matched to a gene. The CDR3 loop spans 16 amino acids. CDR1 is DFQATT, CDR2 SNEGSKA, per germline (reference sequence). As DNA, the CDR3 is TGCAGTGCTAGAGATGCGGACAGGGCTTTCTACAATGAGCAGTTCTTC. It specifies CSARDADRAFYNEQFF.

The chain has TRBV20-1 and TRBJ2-5; tentatively, D is TRBD1 (8 bases). CDR1 and CDR2 (germline): DFQATT, SNEGSKA (reference sequence). V shed 5 bases and J shed 2 bases, with 12 bases lying between them. This CDR3 spans 13 amino acids. CDR3 sequence: CSALQGGQETQYF. For the CDR3, the DNA is TGCAGTGCTTTACAGGGGGGGCAAGAGACCCAGTACTTC.

V gene TRBV20-1 combines with J gene TRBJ2-7; the D gene is possibly TRBD1 (6 bases). Deletions cut 4 bases from V and 12 bases from J, with 19 bases between. Per germline, CDR1 DFQATT and CDR2 SNEGSKA (reference sequence). The CDR3 is 12 residues long. CDR3 in amino acids: CSANRVIGAGYF. For the CDR3, the DNA is TGCAGTGCTAACAGGGTAATTGGAGCAGGGTACTTC.

V gene TRBV5-1 combines with J gene TRBJ2-3; D gene unclear. With 2 bases removed from V and 1 base from J, the gap between germline ends came to 14 bases. Germline V CDR1 and CDR2: SGHRS, YFSETQ. The CDR3 is 16 amino acids. The CDR3 here is CASSFTVYAGTDTQYF. DNA for the CDR3: TGCGCCAGCAGCTTTACGGTTTATGCTGGCACAGATACGCAGTATTTT.

The chain couples TRBV19 to TRBJ1-6; D unclear. The CDR3 has 14 residues. The germline gives CDR1 LNHDA, CDR2 SQIVND (reference sequence). V lost 1 base and J lost 8, with 9 bases in between. In DNA, the CDR3 is TGTGCCAGTAGTATAGCCTCGGCCCATTCACCCCTCCACTTT. It is translated as CASSIASAHSPLHF.

The chain carries TRBV7-9 and TRBJ1-5; 7 nucleotides align to TRBD1. The V gene end was trimmed by 1 base and the J gene end by 2 bases; junction bases not matched to a gene: 5. The CDR3 length is 16 residues. CDR1 is SEHNR and CDR2 is FQNEAQ in the germline V gene (reference sequence). Here the CDR3 reads CASSLGPTGRNQPQHF. DNA for the CDR3: TGTGCCAGCAGCTTAGGGCCGACAGGGCGCAATCAGCCCCAGCATTTT.

This clonotype has a handful of counts. This chain connects TRBV5-6 to TRBJ2-6; no firm D call. V lost 4 bases to trimming and J lost 0 bases, with 11 bases between them. This CDR3 spans 16 amino acids. Per germline, CDR1 SGHDT and CDR2 YYEEEE. The CDR3 DNA follows: TGTGCCAGCAGCACGTACGGCGGCTCTGGGGCCAACGTCCTGACTTTC. Amino acid sequence: CASSTYGGSGANVLTF. The full variable domain, its missing parts supplied by reference TRBV5-6 and TRBJ2-6, is DAGVTQSPTHLIKTRGQQVTLRCSPKSGHDTVSWYQQALGQGPQFIFQYYEEEERQRGNFPDRFSGHQFPNYSSELNVNALLLGDSALYLCASSTYGGSGANVLTFGAGSRLTVL.

This clonotype was recorded many times. The V call is TRBV10-3, the J call TRBJ2-4; 7 nucleotides line up with TRBD1. The CDR3 covers 16 residues. Germline assignment: CDR1 ENHRY and CDR2 SYGVKD. V gave up 2 bases and J gave up 8 bases; unmatched junction bases: 12. The CDR3: CAISEELATGKDIQYF. In DNA form, the CDR3 reads TGTGCCATCAGTGAGGAGTTGGCGACAGGGAAGGACATTCAGTACTTC.

The chain is built from TRBV5-4 and TRBJ2-7; 13 positions match TRBD2. Germline V gene data show CDR1 as SGHNT and CDR2 as YYREEE (reference sequence). CDR3 length equals 13 residues. J was trimmed by 11 bases and V by 4 bases; bases with no gene match: 6. The CDR3 sequence is CASSNKGLAGKYF. The CDR3 DNA reads as TGTGCCAGCAGCAACAAGGGACTAGCGGGGAAGTACTTC. Full variable domain (rest looked up from reference TRBV5-4 and TRBJ2-7): ETGVTQSPTHLIKTRGQQVTLRCSSQSGHNTVSWYQQALGQGPQFIFQYYREEENGRGNFPPRFSGLQFPNYSSELNVNALELDDSALYLCASSNKGLAGKYFGPGTRLTVT.

This clonotype has a handful of counts. V is TRBV5-1 and J is TRBJ2-2, with D unclear. Germline V lookup: CDR1 SGHRS, CDR2 YFSETQ. The CDR3 has 13 residues. V gave up 2 bases and J gave up 6 bases, with 8 bases separating them. This chain's CDR3 is CASSLQGPGELFF. For the CDR3, the DNA is TGCGCCAGCAGCTTACAAGGTCCCGGGGAGCTGTTTTTT.

This clonotype occurred once. It may be a read error: a sequence one base away is much more abundant. The V call is TRBV29-1, the J call TRBJ2-7; TRBD2 agrees at 9 bases. Germline V gene sequence: CDR1 SQVTM, CDR2 ANQGSEA. V shed 1 base and J 4 bases; nucleotides not matched to a gene: 8. The CDR3 is 15 amino acids. The CDR3 is CSVEGASGIGYEQYF. The CDR3 coding sequence is TGCAGCGTTGAAGGAGCTAGCGGGATAGGGTACGAGCAGTACTTC.

V usage is TRBV12-3 or TRBV12-4 and J usage is TRBJ1-2, with TRBD1 as a possible D gene (5 bases). CDR3 length: 14 residues. V was shortened by 4 bases and J by 8 bases, with 17 bases between the two germline ends. The CDR3 DNA follows: TGTGCCAGCAGTTCCCCGACAGAGGAACGAGGCTACACCTTC. This encodes CASSSPTEERGYTF.

The rearrangement uses TRBV19 and TRBJ2-1; TRBD2 aligns across 11 bases. The CDR3 spans 13 residues. The V gene's germline CDR1 is LNHDA and CDR2 SQIVND (reference sequence). V was pared by 6 bases and J by 7 bases, with 2 bases of the junction left unmatched. The CDR3 spells CASRPSGGNEQFF. DNA of the CDR3: TGTGCCAGTAGGCCTAGCGGGGGGAATGAGCAGTTCTTC.

This clonotype showed up just a few times. This chain links TRBV6-2 or TRBV6-3 with TRBJ2-2; TRBD2 matches 9 bases. Germline trimming cut 5 bases from V and 0 bases from J; bases unmatched to any gene: 7. Germline values: CDR1 MNHEY, CDR2 SVGEGT. CDR3 length equals 17 residues. The CDR3 sequence: CASSPLAGSANTGELFF. CDR3 nucleotides: TGTGCCAGCAGTCCCCTAGCGGGAAGCGCGAACACCGGGGAGCTGTTTTTT.

Worth noting for this clonotype: A much larger clonotype is one base distant, so this may be a read error. Likely a read error: the CDR3 ends without its conserved phenylalanine or tryptophan. The CDR3: CASSFGYEQYL. The CDR3 nucleotides are TGTGCCAGCAGTTTCGGTTACGAGCAGTACCTC. This chain links TRBV12-3 or TRBV12-4 with TRBJ2-7; D not resolved. Trimming pared 3 bases from V and 4 bases from J, leaving 4 bases between. This CDR3 contains 11 residues.

This clonotype was counted only a few times. The chain carries TRBV19 and TRBJ2-5; unclear D gene. The length of the CDR3 is 12 residues. Germline V CDR1 and CDR2: LNHDA, SQIVND (reference sequence). Trimming took 4 bases from V and 5 from J, leaving 8 bases between them. The CDR3 is CASSRGWETQYF. DNA for the CDR3: TGTGCCAGTAGTAGGGGTTGGGAGACCCAGTACTTC.

The V and J genes are TRBV12-3 or TRBV12-4 and TRBJ1-3; 7 nucleotides align to TRBD1. This CDR3 is built from 16 residues. The junction had 3 bases not matched to a gene; V was cut back by 1 base and J by 0 bases. The CDR3 is CASSLDWDSSGNTIYF. For the CDR3, the DNA is TGTGCCAGCAGTTTAGACTGGGACAGCTCTGGAAACACCATATATTTT.

The genes are TRBV20-1 and TRBJ2-7; 7 bases match TRBD2. With V trimmed by 6 bases and J by 2 bases, 13 bases remained unmatched. The CDR3 is made up of 15 amino acids. The germline CDR1 and CDR2 sequences are DFQATT and SNEGSKA (reference sequence). CDR3 sequence reads: CSASRSSGYTYEQYF. CDR3 DNA: TGCAGTGCCTCCCGGTCTAGCGGCTATACCTACGAGCAGTACTTC.

There are a few counts of this clonotype. The chain combines TRBV20-1 with TRBJ2-3, with 8 bases that match TRBD1. V gave up 1 base and J gave up 1 base; unmatched junction bases: 7. The germline CDR1 and CDR2 sequences are DFQATT and SNEGSKA (reference sequence). The CDR3 is made up of 16 amino acids. The CDR3 sequence is CSARAYRGSGTDTQYF. CDR3 DNA sequence: TGCAGTGCTAGAGCCTACAGGGGGAGTGGCACAGATACGCAGTATTTT.